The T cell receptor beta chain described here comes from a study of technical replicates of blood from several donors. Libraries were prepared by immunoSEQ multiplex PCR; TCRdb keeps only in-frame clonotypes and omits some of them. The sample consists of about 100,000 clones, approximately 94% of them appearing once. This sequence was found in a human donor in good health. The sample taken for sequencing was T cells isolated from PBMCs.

CDR3 residues: CASRDSSFDEQYF. The CDR3 DNA reads TGTGCCAGTAGGGATAGCTCATTCGACGAGCAGTACTTC. The chain is built from TRBV19 and TRBJ2-7; D not resolved. Germline V gives CDR1 LNHDA, CDR2 SQIVND (reference sequence). This CDR3 is built from 13 residues. Trimming removed 6 bases from V and 5 bases from J, with 14 bases in between.